Shown below are 32 T cell receptor beta chains from a single sample sequenced in a study of CD8 T cells in ankylosing spondylitis. Using its own MiXCR run on the 5' RACE reads, TCRdb lists one record per CDR3 protein. Among fewer than 200,000 distinct CDR3 sequences listed, roughly 20% were seen once. The sample was blood, either unsorted or a sorted T cell fraction (not recorded which). The origin of the receptors is a male donor under 30 with ankylosing spondylitis or in good health (not recorded which).

This clonotype was detected many times. This chain connects TRBV4-1 to TRBJ2-1; a possible D gene is TRBD1 (6 bases). V lost 4 bases and J 8 bases, leaving 12 bases between the germline ends. The CDR3 contains 13 residues. In germline, CDR1 is MGHRA, CDR2 YSYEKL. CDR3 bases: TGCGCCAGCAGCCTCCCGCAGGGGCATGAGCAGTTCTTC. Protein: CASSLPQGHEQFF.

This clonotype was recorded many times. The chain is built from TRBV27 and TRBJ2-1; 16 bases fit TRBD2. Germline V lookup: CDR1 MNHEY, CDR2 SMNVEV (reference sequence). With V trimmed by 5 bases and J by 1 base, 5 bases remained unmatched. The CDR3 is 18 residues long. The CDR3 DNA follows: TGTGCCAGCAGTGCGGGACTAGCGGGAGGGCCGTCCTACAATGAGCAGTTCTTC. Residues: CASSAGLAGGPSYNEQFF.

This clonotype was counted at least ten times. V usage is TRBV6-1 and J usage is TRBJ1-6; tentatively, D is TRBD1 (5 bases). Trimming pared 6 bases from V and 6 bases from J, leaving 18 bases between. The CDR3 has 16 amino acids. Looked up from germline, CDR1 is MNHNS and CDR2 is SASEGT. CDR3 sequence reads: CASRRGDQGLNSPLHF. CDR3 DNA sequence: TGTGCCAGCAGAAGGGGAGACCAAGGACTTAATTCACCCCTCCACTTT.

The chain recombines TRBV4-1 with TRBJ1-5, with D hard to call. The ends were cut back, 2 bases at V and 6 bases at J, with 8 bases in the middle. Germline V gene sequence: CDR1 MGHRA, CDR2 YSYEKL. The CDR3 covers 13 residues. The DNA of the CDR3 is TGCGCCAGCAGCCAATCCTTCAGTCAGCCCCAGCATTTT. Residues: CASSQSFSQPQHF.

The V and J genes are TRBV19 and TRBJ2-7; D possibly matches TRBD1 or TRBD2 (5 bases each). Trimming took off 6 bases at V and 2 bases at J, with 11 bases between the two ends. This CDR3 comprises 13 residues. Germline CDR1 and CDR2: LNHDA and SQIVND (reference sequence). The CDR3 nucleotides read TGTGCCAGTAGCTGGGACCGAACCTACGAGCAGTACTTC. Its protein is CASSWDRTYEQYF.

This clonotype was observed a few times. V and J are TRBV9 and TRBJ2-2; D is unclear. CDR3 size: 15 residues. In germline, CDR1 is SGDLS, CDR2 YYNGEE. Trimming took off 0 bases at V and 4 bases at J, with 10 bases between the two ends. The CDR3 region has the DNA TGTGCCAGCAGCGTAGAACCCTACCCCACCGGGGAGCTGTTTTTT. It translates to CASSVEPYPTGELFF.

This clonotype showed up many times. The rearrangement joins TRBV6-4 to TRBJ2-3; the match to TRBD2 covers 8 bases. Unmatched junction bases numbered 0, after V lost 3 bases and J lost 1 base. The germline V gene has CDR1 MRHNA and CDR2 SNTAGT. This CDR3 is built from 14 residues. CDR3 protein: CASSEAGGTDTQYF. The CDR3 coding sequence is TGTGCCAGCAGTGAAGCGGGAGGCACAGATACGCAGTATTTT.

This clonotype was counted many times. The chain couples TRBV5-1 to TRBJ1-1; no firm D call. In germline, CDR1 is SGHRS, CDR2 YFSETQ. The V and J ends lost 2 bases and 1 base respectively, with 9 bases between them. The length of the CDR3 is 14 residues. In nucleotides, the CDR3 is TGCGCCAGCAGCTTCCGCGCGGGGAACACTGAAGCTTTCTTT. Protein product: CASSFRAGNTEAFF.

This clonotype was counted ten times or more. The rearrangement links TRBV5-1 to TRBJ2-1; unclear D gene. There are 12 residues in the CDR3. V was trimmed by 0 bases and J by 10 bases, leaving 8 bases between them. Germline assignment: CDR1 SGHRS and CDR2 YFSETQ. The CDR3 protein is CASSLEGLEQFF. The CDR3 DNA reads TGCGCCAGCAGCTTGGAGGGCTTAGAGCAGTTCTTC.

This clonotype was detected many times. The rearrangement joins TRBV24-1 to TRBJ2-1; weak D call: TRBD2 (6 bases). CDR3 length equals 15 residues. V was trimmed by 3 bases and J by 8 bases, leaving 16 bases between them. Germline V CDR1 and CDR2: KGHDR, SFDVKD. The CDR3 reads CATSDALAQRDEQFF. For the CDR3, the DNA is TGTGCCACCAGTGATGCGCTAGCGCAAAGGGATGAGCAGTTCTTC.

The CDR3 sequence: CASSSREGSTVNTEAFF. CDR3 DNA sequence: TGTGCCAGCAGCTCCCGCGAGGGCTCTACGGTGAACACTGAAGCTTTCTTT. This chain uses TRBV7-4 with TRBJ1-1; no clear D. The CDR3 covers 17 residues. The V end was cut by 4 bases, the J end by 0 bases, with 18 bases between. Germline CDR1 is SGHVT and CDR2 is SQSDAQ.

There are many counts of this clonotype. This chain uses TRBV20-1 with TRBJ2-3; maybe TRBD2 (6 bases). The CDR3 has 14 residues. Germline lookup yields CDR1 DFQATT and CDR2 SNEGSKA (reference sequence). V was trimmed by 7 bases and J by 0 bases, leaving 14 bases between them. The CDR3 DNA sequence: TGCAGTGGGGCCGCGACTAGTAGCACAGATACGCAGTATTTT. Translating gives CSGAATSSTDTQYF.

The V call is TRBV2, the J call TRBJ1-1, with TRBD1 identical over 7 bases. With V trimmed by 2 bases and J by 0 bases, 6 bases remained unmatched. Germline values: CDR1 SNHLY, CDR2 FYNNEI. The CDR3 length is 16 residues. Written as DNA, the CDR3 is TGTGCCAGCAGTGAAAGCAGGGGGGTTGTGAACACTGAAGCTTTCTTT. Its protein product is CASSESRGVVNTEAFF.

This clonotype was observed many times. This chain uses TRBV12-3 or TRBV12-4 with TRBJ1-5, with D hard to call. Trimming shortened V by 4 bases and J by 4 bases, and 8 bases separated the two germline ends. The CDR3 totals 13 residues. The CDR3 protein is CASSSEGNQPQHF. The CDR3 nucleotides are TGTGCCAGCAGTTCGGAGGGAAATCAGCCCCAGCATTTT.

Only a few counts were recorded for this clonotype. V gene TRBV27 combines with J gene TRBJ2-3; D gene uncertain. The CDR3 has 11 residues. The V gene lost 9 bases and the J gene lost 7 bases, with 11 bases spanning the gap. CDR1 MNHEY and CDR2 SMNVEV come from the germline V gene (reference sequence). In nucleotides, the CDR3 is TGTGCCAGTTCCCAGGCTTATACGCAGTATTTT. Amino acids: CASSQAYTQYF.

This clonotype was counted many times. The gene calls are TRBV5-1 and TRBJ2-7; TRBD2 might be the D (5 bases). V dropped 5 bases and J dropped 3 bases, with 9 bases sitting between them. Germline V gives CDR1 SGHRS, CDR2 YFSETQ. The CDR3 totals 12 residues. CDR3 region: CASSPSGYEQYF. The CDR3 region has the DNA TGCGCCAGCAGTCCGAGCGGCTACGAGCAGTACTTC.

At least ten counts were recorded for this clonotype. The rearrangement links TRBV7-8 to TRBJ2-5, with D possibly matching TRBD2 (5 bases). V lost 5 bases and J 7 bases, leaving 11 bases between the germline ends. Germline V CDR1 and CDR2: SGHVS, FQNEAQ. This CDR3 is 12 amino acids long. This chain's CDR3 is CASSTLEGTQYF. The CDR3 nucleotides read TGTGCCAGCAGCACACTAGAAGGGACCCAGTACTTC.

In its sample, this clonotype was seen many times. The rearrangement joins TRBV6-2 or TRBV6-3 to TRBJ2-1; D might be TRBD2 (5 bases). This CDR3 has 13 residues. Germline lookup yields CDR1 MNHEY and CDR2 SVGEGT. With 5 bases removed from V and 9 bases from J, the gap between germline ends came to 14 bases. The CDR3 reads CASSQELVVEQFF. The CDR3 DNA sequence: TGTGCCAGCAGTCAAGAACTAGTGGTTGAGCAGTTCTTC.

This clonotype was counted at least ten times. This chain links TRBV21-1 with TRBJ2-3. TRBV21-1 constitutes a pseudogene. The CDR3 length is 13 residues. The CDR3 here is CAGHGDLRDTQYF. In nucleotides, the CDR3 is TGTGCCGGCCATGGAGATCTCCGAGATACGCAGTATTTT.

The sample holds many counts of this clonotype. The chain employs TRBV29-1 and TRBJ2-1; a weak D match, TRBD1 (6 bases). Germline V gene lookup returns CDR1 SQVTM and CDR2 ANQGSEA. V dropped 6 bases and J dropped 5 bases, with 14 bases sitting between them. This CDR3 is 13 amino acids long. CDR3 sequence reads: CSVERQANNEQFF. Here the CDR3 DNA reads TGCAGCGTAGAAAGACAGGCGAACAATGAGCAGTTCTTC.

The chain combines TRBV12-3 or TRBV12-4 with TRBJ1-5, with unresolved D. Trimming left V 2 bases short and J 7 bases short, with 15 bases between. The CDR3 is made up of 15 amino acids. CDR3: CASSLKKGEGQPQHF. CDR3 nucleotides: TGTGCCAGCAGTTTAAAGAAGGGAGAGGGACAGCCCCAGCATTTT.

This clonotype was detected many times. The chain employs TRBV4-2 and TRBJ2-4; 13 nucleotides agree with TRBD2. The CDR3 runs to 16 residues. The germline gives CDR1 LGHNA, CDR2 YNFKEQ. Trimming removed 5 bases from V and 6 bases from J; junction bases left unmatched: 7. The CDR3 bases are TGTGCCAGCAGCGGGACTAGCGGGACCATGTCAAACATTCAGTACTTC. It encodes CASSGTSGTMSNIQYF.

This clonotype came up many times. The chain recombines TRBV27 with TRBJ2-6; TRBD2 matches at 7 bases. Germline values: CDR1 MNHEY, CDR2 SMNVEV (reference sequence). The trim removed 7 bases at V and 2 bases at J, leaving 8 bases unmatched. This CDR3 spans 16 amino acids. This CDR3 is CASTFGGGAGANVLTF. CDR3 nucleotide sequence: TGTGCCAGCACCTTTGGGGGGGGTGCTGGGGCCAACGTCCTGACTTTC.

This clonotype was detected many times. The chain combines TRBV7-2 with TRBJ2-7, with 7 bases lining up with TRBD2. With 2 bases clipped from V and 1 base from J, the junction kept 5 bases outside the gene matches. CDR3 length equals 15 residues. Germline V gene data show CDR1 as SGHTA and CDR2 as FQGNSA. The CDR3 here is CASSLLGEGSYEQYF. CDR3 DNA: TGTGCCAGCAGCTTATTGGGGGAGGGTTCCTACGAGCAGTACTTC.

This clonotype was counted many times. This CDR3 is CSVVKGAQGNYGYTF. The CDR3 DNA sequence: TGCAGCGTTGTGAAGGGGGCGCAAGGGAACTATGGCTACACCTTC. This chain joins TRBV29-1 and TRBJ1-2, with 7 bases lining up with TRBD1. CDR3 length: 15 amino acids. Trimming removed 4 bases from V and 2 bases from J; junction bases left unmatched: 10. CDR1 SQVTM and CDR2 ANQGSEA come from the germline V gene.

In regard to this clonotype: A much larger clone lies one base from this, so it may be a read error. Because the CDR3 is missing its conserved closing phenylalanine or tryptophan, this is likely a read error. The J gene is TRBJ2-5, the V gene TRBV4-3, with 7 bases identical to TRBD1. The V and J ends lost 2 bases and 5 bases, in that order; junction bases with no gene match: 5. The germline V gene has CDR1 LGHNA and CDR2 YSLEER. The CDR3 has 14 amino acids. The CDR3 DNA is TGCGCCAGCAGCCAACGACAGGGATTGGAGACCCAGTACCTC. Its translation is CASSQRQGLETQYL.

Ten or more counts support this clonotype. The rearrangement joins TRBV6-1 to TRBJ2-4; no clear D. CDR1 is MNHNS, CDR2 SASEGT, per germline. Trimming left V 3 bases short and J 0 bases short, with 6 bases between. This CDR3 spans 14 amino acids. CDR3 nucleotides: TGTGCCAGCAGTGAGACCTTAGCCAAAAACATTCAGTACTTC. Its protein is CASSETLAKNIQYF.

This clonotype was seen at least ten times. The chain uses TRBV9 and TRBJ2-2; D unresolved. The CDR3 extends over 15 amino acids. CDR1 is SGDLS and CDR2 is YYNGEE in the germline V gene. The germline V and J ends were trimmed by 4 bases and 5 bases, with 15 bases remaining between them. The CDR3 DNA follows: TGTGCCAGCAGCCCGACCCAGGCCTCGACCGGGGAGCTGTTTTTT. The encoded protein is CASSPTQASTGELFF.

This clonotype appeared many times. V usage is TRBV7-9 and J usage is TRBJ1-2, with unresolved D. The germline CDR1 and CDR2 sequences are SEHNR and FQNEAQ (reference sequence). V was cut by 1 base and J by 8 bases, with 14 bases left in between. CDR3 length: 14 amino acids. The chain's CDR3 is CASSLEPVLRGYTF. For the CDR3, the DNA is TGTGCCAGCAGCTTAGAGCCCGTCCTACGGGGCTACACCTTC. Complete variable domain (other parts from reference TRBV7-9 and TRBJ1-2): DTGVSQNPRHKITKRGQNVTFRCDPISEHNRLYWYRQTLGQGPEFLTYFQNEAQLEKSRLLSDRFSAERPKGSFSTLEIQRTEQGDSAMYLCASSLEPVLRGYTFGSGTRLTVV.

This clonotype has a count of ten or more. The chain has TRBV5-6 and TRBJ2-1; possibly TRBD1 or TRBD2 for D (6 bases each). The CDR3 is 14 amino acids. V dropped 7 bases and J dropped 7 bases, with 18 bases sitting between them. Germline CDR1 reads SGHDT; CDR2 reads YYEEEE. CDR3 coding DNA: TGTGCCAGCCGCAAGTGGGGCGGGACAAATGAGCAGTTCTTC. Translation gives CASRKWGGTNEQFF.

This clonotype was detected ten times or more. This rearrangement joins TRBV7-9 to TRBJ2-3; D gene ambiguous. The length of the CDR3 is 12 residues. Trimming took 6 bases from V and 2 from J, leaving 6 bases between them. Germline CDR1 is SEHNR and CDR2 is FQNEAQ (reference sequence). The CDR3 loop is CASSRYTDTQYF. The DNA for the CDR3 is TGTGCCAGCAGTCGTTACACAGATACGCAGTATTTT.

The chain combines TRBV12-3 or TRBV12-4 with TRBJ2-7, with 8 nucleotides matching TRBD2. The CDR3 covers 15 residues. The trim removed 4 bases at V and 2 bases at J, leaving 7 bases unmatched. The CDR3 loop reads CASSSIGLAAYEQYF. The CDR3 nucleotides are TGTGCCAGCAGTTCTATTGGACTAGCCGCCTACGAGCAGTACTTC.